This T cell receptor (beta chain) was recovered during a study of read filtering for tumor transcriptome and immune sequencing. Overall study context: The cohort had about 16 men and approximately 13 women aged about 47 to 90, mean roughly 65 years. Revised staging placed eight or nine patients in R-ISS I, about 17 in II, six or seven in III.

The J segment lost 2 bases and the V segment lost 6 bases, leaving 2 bases of the junction unmatched. The CDR3 is made up of 12 amino acids. Germline values: CDR1 DFQATT, CDR2 SNEGSKA (reference sequence). This clonotype was counted at least ten times. The antigen is undetermined. Study outcomes and limitations: In IR-seq, single-read clonotypes were around four fifths of clonotypes but around 4% of reads. Sorted CD138-negative bone marrow cells were not purified T cells.

The library was built from roughly 400 ng RNA with molecular barcoded adaptors for alpha/delta and beta/gamma chains. TCRdb independently ran MiXCR on the reads; one entry per CDR3 protein. The sample carries about 38,000 distinct CDR3 sequences, 14% recorded once. This receptor was identified in a donor at least 40 years old with multiple myeloma. This rearrangement joins TRBV20-1 to TRBJ2-3, with 7 bases matching TRBD1. Sequencing used a population of CD138-negative cells sorted from bone marrow. The CDR3 nucleotides are TGCAGTGCCAGGGGGTCCACAGATACGCAGTATTTT. As protein: CSARGSTDTQYF.